This TCR beta chain appears in the sequencing data of a study of blood T cell repertoires in COVID-19. Clones were read by immunoSEQ multiplex PCR, and TCRdb kept only the in-frame ones, dropping some. The repertoire consists of about 300,000 clones, with about 91% occurring once and the leading ten covering 1.5% to 2%. Per germline, CDR1 LGHNT and CDR2 FRNRAP. There are 20 residues in the CDR3. J gave up 5 bases and V 5 bases, and 22 bases lay outside the gene matches. The chain has TRBV12-5 and TRBJ2-2; TRBD2 matches 8 bases. The sequenced sample was peripheral blood. This receptor was identified in a woman aged 30 to 39 with COVID-19, enrolled during active disease. This CDR3 reads CASGLSVRGGLEPFTGELFF. CDR3 coding DNA: TGTGCTAGTGGTCTCTCGGTTCGGGGGGGCCTTGAACCGTTTACCGGGGAGCTGTTTTTT.